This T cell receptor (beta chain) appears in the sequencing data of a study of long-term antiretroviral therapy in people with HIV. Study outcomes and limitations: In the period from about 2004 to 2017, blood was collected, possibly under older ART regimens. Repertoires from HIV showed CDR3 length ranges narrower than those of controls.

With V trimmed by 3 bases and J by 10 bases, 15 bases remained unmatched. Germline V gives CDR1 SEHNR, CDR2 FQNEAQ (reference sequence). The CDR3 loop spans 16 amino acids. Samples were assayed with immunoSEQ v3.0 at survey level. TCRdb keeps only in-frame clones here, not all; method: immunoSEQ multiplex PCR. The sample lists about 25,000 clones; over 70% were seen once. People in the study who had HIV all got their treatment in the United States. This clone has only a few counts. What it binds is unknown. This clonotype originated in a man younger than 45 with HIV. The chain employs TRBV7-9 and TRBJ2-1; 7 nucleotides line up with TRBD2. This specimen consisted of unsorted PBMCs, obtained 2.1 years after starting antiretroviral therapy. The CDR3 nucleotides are TGTGCCAGCAGCTTTATGCCGGGGGAGGGAATAAGAGAGCAGTTCTTC. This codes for CASSFMPGEGIREQFF.